The 32 T cell receptor beta chains given below trace back to one sample, sequenced in a study of cytomegalovirus exposure and HLA in healthy donors (dated by TCRdb to about 2017). Receptor libraries were prepared by the immunoSEQ multiplex PCR assay. For the multiplex PCR, a mixture combining 60 forward primers for TCR Vbeta segments and 13 reverse primers for TCR Jbeta segments was used. Entries here come from immuneACCESS through TCRdb and include only in-frame sequences with V and J called. Some clones fail to appear in such tables; in the studies checked, an unresolved V gene covers under half of the shortfall, and the cause of the remainder is unknown. This sample gives about 140,000 clones in total; 76% of them show up just once. The leading ten clones occupy about 2% of the sample. The sample taken for sequencing was PBMCs. All receptors derive from a man aged 40-55 years in good health and CMV-seronegative.

The genes are TRBV19 and TRBJ1-2; no reliable D call. The CDR3 runs to 11 residues. V lost 6 bases, J lost 4 bases, and 6 bases lay in between. CDR1 is LNHDA and CDR2 is SQIVND in the germline V gene (reference sequence). CDR3: CASRSGYGYTF. The CDR3 DNA sequence: TGTGCCAGTAGAAGCGGCTATGGCTACACCTTC.

This clone is a singleton in its sample. V gene TRBV5-4 combines with J gene TRBJ2-5, with D possibly being TRBD2 (6 bases). The V gene's germline CDR1 is SGHNT and CDR2 YYREEE (reference sequence). V lost 0 bases and J 1 base, leaving 10 bases between the germline ends. This CDR3 is built from 15 residues. The CDR3 DNA follows: TGTGCCAGCAGCTTGGCAGGAGGGATCCAAGAGACCCAGTACTTC. Protein product: CASSLAGGIQETQYF. Full variable domain (missing parts from reference TRBV5-4 and TRBJ2-5): ETGVTQSPTHLIKTRGQQVTLRCSSQSGHNTVSWYQQALGQGPQFIFQYYREEENGRGNFPPRFSGLQFPNYSSELNVNALELDDSALYLCASSLAGGIQETQYFGPGTRLLVL.

This chain links TRBV19 with TRBJ2-5, with 11 nucleotides matching TRBD2. The CDR3 extends over 16 amino acids. Losses at the gene ends were 1 base for V and 2 bases for J; bases not matched to a gene: 3. Germline lookup yields CDR1 LNHDA and CDR2 SQIVND (reference sequence). CDR3 protein: CASSIGIAGGQETQYF. For the CDR3, the DNA is TGTGCCAGTAGTATAGGAATAGCGGGAGGGCAAGAGACCCAGTACTTC. The entire variable domain, with the rest obtained from reference TRBV19 and TRBJ2-5, is as follows: DGGITQSPKYLFRKEGQNVTLSCEQNLNHDAMYWYRQDPGQGLRLIYYSQIVNDFQKGDIAEGYSVSREKKESFPLTVTSAQKNPTAFYLCASSIGIAGGQETQYFGPGTRLLVL.

The chain carries TRBV9 and TRBJ2-2; 9 bases align to TRBD2. The length of the CDR3 is 20 residues. Germline V CDR1 and CDR2: SGDLS, YYNGEE. With 0 bases clipped from V and 4 bases from J, the junction kept 16 bases outside the gene matches. The CDR3 reads CASSVASGRLAGPSTGELFF. In nucleotides, the CDR3 is TGTGCCAGCAGCGTAGCTTCTGGGCGGCTAGCGGGACCCTCCACCGGGGAGCTGTTTTTT.

This chain joins TRBV19 and TRBJ2-3; 8 bases line up with TRBD1. This CDR3 is built from 13 residues. CDR1 is LNHDA and CDR2 is SQIVND in the germline V gene (reference sequence). The J segment lost 1 base and the V segment lost 6 bases, leaving 0 bases of the junction unmatched. CDR3 in amino acids: CASRDRGTDTQYF. CDR3 bases: TGTGCCAGTAGGGACAGGGGCACAGATACGCAGTATTTT. Full variable domain (missing parts from reference TRBV19 and TRBJ2-3): DGGITQSPKYLFRKEGQNVTLSCEQNLNHDAMYWYRQDPGQGLRLIYYSQIVNDFQKGDIAEGYSVSREKKESFPLTVTSAQKNPTAFYLCASRDRGTDTQYFGPGTRLTVL.

V and J are TRBV6-4 and TRBJ2-1, with 8 positions matching TRBD1. The CDR3 is made up of 18 amino acids. Germline values: CDR1 MRHNA, CDR2 SNTAGT. V lost 6 bases and J lost 0; bases outside the gene matches: 13. DNA for the CDR3: TGTGCCAGCAGCCTAACAGGGGGTAGGCTCAGCTCCTACAATGAGCAGTTCTTC. Its translation: CASSLTGGRLSSYNEQFF.

The chain recombines TRBV18 with TRBJ2-5; the match to TRBD1 covers 9 bases. The CDR3 totals 15 residues. The V gene's germline CDR1 is KGHSH and CDR2 LQKENI. J gave up 3 bases and V 3 bases, and 5 bases lay outside the gene matches. This chain's CDR3 is CASSPTWTGEETQYF. CDR3 sequence (DNA): TGTGCCAGCTCACCCACATGGACAGGGGAAGAGACCCAGTACTTC.

This sequence joins TRBV7-2 and TRBJ2-2, with D perhaps matching TRBD2 (5 bases). The CDR3 consists of 14 residues. V was pared by 5 bases and J by 3 bases, with 10 bases between. Germline V gives CDR1 SGHTA, CDR2 FQGNSA. This CDR3 is CASSTLGDTGELFF. In nucleotides, the CDR3 is TGTGCCAGCAGCACCCTCGGGGACACCGGGGAGCTGTTTTTT.

This clone was seen a single time. V is TRBV7-9 and J is TRBJ2-7, with D possibly being TRBD1 (5 bases). V shed 5 bases and J shed 3 bases, with 20 bases lying between them. From germline, CDR1 is SEHNR and CDR2 FQNEAQ (reference sequence). This CDR3 contains 16 residues. CDR3 loop: CASSTTRVDTNYEQYF. CDR3 nucleotide sequence: TGTGCCAGCAGCACAACCAGGGTGGATACGAACTACGAGCAGTACTTC.

This rearrangement joins TRBV10-3 to TRBJ2-5; D possibly corresponds to TRBD1 (5 bases). Germline-derived CDR1 and CDR2 are ENHRY and SYGVKD. V gave up 3 bases and J gave up 3 bases, with 11 bases separating them. CDR3 length: 14 residues. As DNA, the CDR3 is TGTGCCATCAGTGACGTTGGCAGGGAAGAGACCCAGTACTTC. Protein sequence: CAISDVGREETQYF.

This clone has a single count. This chain connects TRBV7-2 to TRBJ2-7; 11 nucleotides line up with TRBD2. V lost 0 bases, J lost 7 bases, and 5 bases stayed unmatched. Germline CDR1 and CDR2: SGHTA and FQGNSA. This CDR3 is built from 15 residues. As DNA, the CDR3 is TGTGCCAGCAGCTTAGCTAGCGGGGGGGCACGAGAGCAGTACTTC. Translating gives CASSLASGGAREQYF. The whole variable domain, filled in from reference TRBV7-2 and TRBJ2-7, reads GAGVSQSPSNKVTEKGKDVELRCDPISGHTALYWYRQSLGQGLEFLIYFQGNSAPDKSGLPSDRFSAERTGGSVSTLTIQRTQQEDSAVYLCASSLASGGAREQYFGPGTRLTVT.

This clone has only a few counts. The chain uses TRBV4-2 and TRBJ1-2; 8 bases align to TRBD1. Losses at the gene ends were 4 bases for V and 4 bases for J; bases not matched to a gene: 8. Looked up from germline, CDR1 is LGHNA and CDR2 is YNFKEQ. CDR3 length: 15 residues. DNA of the CDR3: TGTGCCAGCAGCCGCGGACAGGGTGGAGGCTATGGCTACACCTTC. This sequence encodes CASSRGQGGGYGYTF.

The sample holds one count of this clone. The rearrangement joins TRBV29-1 to TRBJ1-2; TRBD1 matches 7 bases. Germline V gene lookup returns CDR1 SQVTM and CDR2 ANQGSEA. The junction had 4 bases not matched to a gene; V was cut back by 7 bases and J by 5 bases. This CDR3 contains 11 residues. The CDR3 loop reads CSETGLYGYTF. The CDR3 region has the DNA TGCAGCGAGACAGGGCTTTATGGCTACACCTTC. The full variable domain, completed using reference TRBV29-1 and TRBJ1-2, is SAVISQKPSRDICQRGTSLTIQCQVDSQVTMMFWYRQQPGQSLTLIATANQGSEATYESGFVIDKFPISRPNLTFSTLTVSNMSPEDSSIYLCSETGLYGYTFGSGTRLTVV.

This chain joins TRBV5-6 and TRBJ2-3; no clear D gene. CDR1 SGHDT and CDR2 YYEEEE come from the germline V gene. CDR3 length: 14 amino acids. Deletions cut 0 bases from V and 1 base from J, with 6 bases between. CDR3 sequence: CASSLEAGTDTQYF. DNA of the CDR3: TGTGCCAGCAGCTTGGAGGCGGGCACAGATACGCAGTATTTT.

A word on this clone: The junction shows a germline mismatch at one end, possibly a read error. The V call is TRBV5-6, the J call TRBJ2-6, with 9 bases matching TRBD2. The CDR3 is 17 amino acids. Germline V gives CDR1 SGHDT, CDR2 YYEEEE. CDR3 sequence: CASRRRGGLSGANGLTF. CDR3 bases: TGTGCCAGCAGGCGGCGGGGGGGGCTTTCTGGGGCCAACGGCCTGACTTTC.

This clone came up once. The chain combines TRBV2 with TRBJ2-5, with D possibly TRBD1 on 5 matching bases. The germline V and J ends were trimmed by 8 bases and 0 bases, with 13 bases remaining between them. Germline V gives CDR1 SNHLY, CDR2 FYNNEI. The CDR3 covers 14 residues. The CDR3 sequence: CASLGVSNQETQYF. The CDR3 DNA sequence: TGTGCCAGCCTAGGGGTGTCGAACCAAGAGACCCAGTACTTC.

This sequence joins TRBV11-2 and TRBJ2-4, with D possibly TRBD1 on 6 matching bases. CDR1 is SGHAT and CDR2 is FQNNGV in the germline V gene. The V end lost 5 bases, the J end lost 12 bases, and 23 bases lay between the germline ends. The length of the CDR3 is 15 residues. The CDR3 DNA reads TGTGCCAGCAGCACGCCCGGGACCGAGGGACACAGTCAGTACTTC. It yields the protein CASSTPGTEGHSQYF.

The chain joins TRBV29-1 to TRBJ2-5, with D perhaps matching TRBD1 (5 bases). This CDR3 spans 14 amino acids. V was clipped by 3 bases and J by 3 bases, with 14 bases between them. Germline V gene data show CDR1 as SQVTM and CDR2 as ANQGSEA. For the CDR3, the DNA is TGCAGCGTTGACGTGGACATCCGAGAAGAGACCCAGTACTTC. Translation gives CSVDVDIREETQYF. The entire variable domain, with the rest obtained from reference TRBV29-1 and TRBJ2-5, is as follows: SAVISQKPSRDICQRGTSLTIQCQVDSQVTMMFWYRQQPGQSLTLIATANQGSEATYESGFVIDKFPISRPNLTFSTLTVSNMSPEDSSIYLCSVDVDIREETQYFGPGTRLLVL.

This clone is a singleton in its sample. The genes are TRBV2 and TRBJ2-5; the match to TRBD2 covers 14 bases. Germline V CDR1 and CDR2: SNHLY, FYNNEI. The CDR3 length is 24 residues. V lost 4 bases, J lost 0 bases, and 25 bases stayed unmatched. The CDR3 region is CASSGPGLAGDLRALRTYQETQYF. The CDR3 coding sequence is TGTGCCAGCAGTGGACCGGGACTAGCGGGAGATTTGCGCGCGTTGCGGACGTACCAAGAGACCCAGTACTTC.

This clone was detected once. The chain is built from TRBV7-8 and TRBJ2-1, with a weak D call TRBD1 (6 bases). The germline CDR1 and CDR2 sequences are SGHVS and FQNEAQ. The V and J ends lost 5 bases and 0 bases respectively, with 20 bases between them. The CDR3 sequence is 18 residues long. Here the CDR3 reads CASSLLRFRDNSYNEQFF. CDR3 coding DNA: TGTGCCAGCAGCCTCCTTCGGTTCCGGGACAACTCCTACAATGAGCAGTTCTTC.

The chain links TRBV6-4 to TRBJ2-1, with 8 bases fitting TRBD1. V dropped 5 bases and J dropped 6; count of bases not matched to a gene: 3. This CDR3 has 13 amino acids. The V gene's germline CDR1 is MRHNA and CDR2 SNTAGT. The CDR3 here is CASSITGGNEQFF. Here the CDR3 DNA reads TGTGCCAGCAGTATAACAGGGGGCAATGAGCAGTTCTTC.

V and J are TRBV2 and TRBJ1-1; D unclear. The CDR3 runs 14 residues. Per the germline V gene, CDR1 is SNHLY and CDR2 is FYNNEI. The V gene lost 3 bases and the J gene lost 1 base, with 9 bases spanning the gap. In DNA, the CDR3 is TGTGCCAGCAGTGAGTGGGGAGCGAACACTGAAGCTTTCTTT. Translating it yields CASSEWGANTEAFF.

The CDR3 region is CASSVTAISAYEQYF. CDR3 DNA: TGCGCCAGCAGCGTTACTGCGATTAGTGCCTACGAGCAGTACTTC. The V and J genes are TRBV5-1 and TRBJ2-7; D gene unclear. The V end was cut by 4 bases, the J end by 2 bases, with 16 bases between. Germline loops: CDR1 SGHRS, CDR2 YFSETQ. The CDR3 totals 15 residues.

This clone was observed a single time. The rearrangement uses TRBV10-3 and TRBJ2-7; a possible D gene is TRBD1 (5 bases). In germline, CDR1 is ENHRY, CDR2 SYGVKD. V was shortened by 3 bases and J by 2 bases, with 8 bases between the two germline ends. This CDR3 contains 13 residues. The chain's CDR3 is CAISDDSTYEQYF. Written as DNA, the CDR3 is TGTGCCATCAGTGACGACAGCACCTACGAGCAGTACTTC.

The chain employs TRBV5-6 and TRBJ1-6; possible D gene TRBD1, 5 bases. Germline values: CDR1 SGHDT, CDR2 YYEEEE. Between the trimmed V and J ends, which lost 4 bases and 2 bases, there was a span of 16 bases. The CDR3 spans 17 residues. The CDR3 region has the DNA TGTGCCAGCAGCCGGGGGGGAGGCTTCCCCTATAATTCACCCCTCCACTTT. Translated, it gives CASSRGGGFPYNSPLHF.

The rearrangement joins TRBV5-1 to TRBJ2-7; TRBD2 matches 8 bases. The CDR3 is 17 residues long. The J segment lost 5 bases and the V segment lost 6 bases, leaving 19 bases of the junction unmatched. CDR1 is SGHRS and CDR2 is YFSETQ in the germline V gene. CDR3 nucleotide sequence: TGCGCCAGCACCACCTCCGAGACGGGACTAGTGTTCCACGAGCAGTACTTC. Encoded protein: CASTTSETGLVFHEQYF.

The rearrangement joins TRBV4-2 to TRBJ1-1; D not resolved. V lost 0 bases and J lost 3, with 8 bases in between. The CDR3 totals 14 residues. CDR1 is LGHNA and CDR2 is YNFKEQ in the germline V gene. The CDR3 DNA reads TGTGCCAGCAGCCAAGAGGGCCTTCACACTGAAGCTTTCTTT. Its translation is CASSQEGLHTEAFF.

Comment on this clone: The junction shows a germline mismatch at one end, possibly a read error. The chain uses TRBV18 and TRBJ1-6; D is unresolved. The germline gives CDR1 KGHSH, CDR2 LQKENI. The CDR3 is made up of 15 amino acids. The DNA for the CDR3 is TGTGCCAGCTCAACCGGTCTGATGCCCAATTCACTCCTCCACTTT. Translating it yields CASSTGLMPNSLLHF.

This clone was picked up one time. The chain has TRBV5-1 and TRBJ2-7; TRBD1 is a possible D gene (5 bases). Trimming removed 3 bases from V and 0 bases from J, with 13 bases in between. Per the germline V gene, CDR1 is SGHRS and CDR2 is YFSETQ. This CDR3 contains 15 residues. The CDR3 sequence: CASSWGPKSSYEQYF. CDR3 DNA sequence: TGCGCCAGCAGCTGGGGCCCAAAGAGCTCCTACGAGCAGTACTTC.

This clone is a singleton in its sample. V gene TRBV5-1 combines with J gene TRBJ2-3, with a weak D call TRBD1 (6 bases). The V gene's germline CDR1 is SGHRS and CDR2 YFSETQ. CDR3 length: 15 amino acids. V lost 2 bases and J 0 bases, leaving 10 bases between the germline ends. The CDR3 loop reads CASSLRQASTDTQYF. CDR3 sequence (DNA): TGCGCCAGCAGCTTAAGACAGGCTAGCACAGATACGCAGTATTTT.

For this clone: At one end, the junction sequence differs from germline, possibly due to a read error. J is TRBJ2-1 and V is TRBV5-1, with 8 bases that match TRBD1. CDR3 length equals 16 residues. Per germline, CDR1 SGHRS and CDR2 YFSETQ. The DNA of the CDR3 is TGCGCCGGCAGATTAGGGACAGGAAAATTCTACAATGAGCAGTTCTTC. Translated: CAGRLGTGKFYNEQFF. Using reference TRBV5-1 and TRBJ2-1 for the parts outside the CDR3, the full variable domain is KAGVTQTPRYLIKTRGQQVTLSCSPISGHRSVSWYQQTPGQGLQFLFEYFSETQRNKGNFPGRFSGRQFSNSRSEMNVSTLELGDSALYLCAGRLGTGKFYNEQFFGPGTRLTVL.

DNA of the CDR3: TGTGCCAGCAGTTTATTGGTGCCCCAGGGGGCGAAGGCTCTCGAGCAGTACTTC. This gives the protein CASSLLVPQGAKALEQYF. The chain couples TRBV27 to TRBJ2-7; TRBD1 matches 8 bases. V was pared by 1 base and J by 6 bases, with 17 bases of the junction left unmatched. The CDR3 runs to 18 residues. The germline CDR1 and CDR2 sequences are MNHEY and SMNVEV (reference sequence).